This TCR beta chain was obtained from a study of cytomegalovirus exposure and HLA in healthy donors. Primers for the PCR totalled 60 Vbeta and 13 Jbeta. The method was immunoSEQ multiplex PCR; TCRdb's version includes in-frame clones alone and lacks a portion of them. The sample has 150,000 to 200,000 clones, roughly 79% seen once. The germline V and J ends were trimmed by 6 bases and 5 bases, with 14 bases remaining between them. The CDR3 spans 14 residues. Germline V gene sequence: CDR1 MNHNS, CDR2 SASEGT. Study results and limitations: A later analysis linked a missense DCLRE1C variant to TCR beta V- and J-gene trimming.

To note about this clone: Its target is not known.

Sample: PBMCs. The clonotype originates from a woman between 50 and 59 years old in good health and CMV-seropositive. The chain is built from TRBV6-1 and TRBJ1-5; no clear D. The CDR3 sequence is CASREGRLDQPQHF. The DNA of the CDR3 is TGTGCCAGCAGGGAGGGCAGGCTAGATCAGCCCCAGCATTTT.